This TCR beta chain came from a study of human T cells and chemical hapten exposure. Study background: It was small differences in pooled library volume that mainly caused per-sample TCR yields to vary. Study-level results: There was no change with DPC sensitization in TCRs above 1 in 1000 frequency.

The CDR3 covers 17 residues. Trimming cost V 1 base and J 1 base, with 14 bases left between them. Germline V CDR1 and CDR2: LNHNV, YYDKDF (reference sequence). The study's library attached unique molecular identifiers to single cDNA molecules. In the source study's methods: There were a median of roughly 100,000 TCRs per sample, with a range from 23,224 to 690,600. Each CDR3 protein gets one entry after TCRdb re-called the RACE reads with MiXCR. Clone size and V and J calls follow TCRdb, not the original study. Among about 79,000 distinct CDR3 sequences listed, over 6.5% were seen once. In its sample, this clonotype was seen many times. Its specificity is unknown. Time point of the sample: healthy volunteer bleed at 6 weeks. Unfractionated whole blood was the source from which total RNA was extracted.

This rearrangement joins TRBV15 to TRBJ1-5, with D perhaps matching TRBD1 (5 bases). The receptor comes from a male donor in good health. Some clones in this sample may be carry-over from other donors' samples. Material for sequencing was whole blood. The CDR3 loop is CATSRGGLSESNQPQHF. DNA of the CDR3: TGTGCCACCAGCAGAGGGGGCCTCTCGGAAAGCAATCAGCCCCAGCATTTT.